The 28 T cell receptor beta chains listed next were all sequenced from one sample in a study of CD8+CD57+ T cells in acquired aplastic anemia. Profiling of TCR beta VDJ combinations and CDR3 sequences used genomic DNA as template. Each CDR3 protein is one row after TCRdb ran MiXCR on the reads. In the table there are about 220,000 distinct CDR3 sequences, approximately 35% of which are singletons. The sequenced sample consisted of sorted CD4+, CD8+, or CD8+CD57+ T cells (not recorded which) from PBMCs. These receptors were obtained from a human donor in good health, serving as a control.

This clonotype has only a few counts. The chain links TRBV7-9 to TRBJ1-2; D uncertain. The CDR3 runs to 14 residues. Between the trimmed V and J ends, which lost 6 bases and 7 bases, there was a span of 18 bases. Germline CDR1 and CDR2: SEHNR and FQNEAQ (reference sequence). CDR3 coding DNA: TGTGCCAGCAGTGGTAGGACCCGCTTGGGTGGCTACACCTTC. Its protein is CASSGRTRLGGYTF.

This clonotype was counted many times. The CDR3 sequence: CASSLEFAYEQYF. CDR3 in DNA: TGTGCCAGCAGTCTTGAATTCGCCTACGAGCAGTACTTC. The chain recombines TRBV4-2 with TRBJ2-7; unclear D gene. The CDR3 is 13 amino acids. Germline values: CDR1 LGHNA, CDR2 YNFKEQ. V dropped 6 bases and J dropped 2 bases, with 11 bases sitting between them.

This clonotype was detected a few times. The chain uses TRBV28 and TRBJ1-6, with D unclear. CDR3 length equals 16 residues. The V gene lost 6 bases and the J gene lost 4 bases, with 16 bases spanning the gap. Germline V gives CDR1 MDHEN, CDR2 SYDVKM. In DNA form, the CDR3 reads TGTGCCAGCAGCCATGAACAGTTTGTGTATAATTCACCCCTCCACTTT. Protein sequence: CASSHEQFVYNSPLHF.

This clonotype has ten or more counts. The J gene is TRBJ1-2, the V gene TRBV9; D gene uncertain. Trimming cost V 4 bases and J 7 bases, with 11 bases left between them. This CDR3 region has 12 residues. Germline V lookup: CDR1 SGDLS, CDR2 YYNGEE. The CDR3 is CASSTPGVGYTF. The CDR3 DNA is TGTGCCAGCAGCACCCCCGGGGTTGGCTACACCTTC.

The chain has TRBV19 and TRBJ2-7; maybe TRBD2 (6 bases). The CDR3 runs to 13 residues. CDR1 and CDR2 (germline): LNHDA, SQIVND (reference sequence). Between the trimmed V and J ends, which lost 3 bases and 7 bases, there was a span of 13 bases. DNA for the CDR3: TGTGCCAGTAGTATCGGAGGGTTGCGAGAGCAGTACTTC. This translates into CASSIGGLREQYF.

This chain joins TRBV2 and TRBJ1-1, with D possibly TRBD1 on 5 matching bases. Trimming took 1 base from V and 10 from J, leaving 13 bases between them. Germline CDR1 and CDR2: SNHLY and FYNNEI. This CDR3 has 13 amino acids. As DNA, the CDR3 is TGTGCCAGCAGTGAAGAGGCAGGGTCGAGAGCTTTCTTT. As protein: CASSEEAGSRAFF.

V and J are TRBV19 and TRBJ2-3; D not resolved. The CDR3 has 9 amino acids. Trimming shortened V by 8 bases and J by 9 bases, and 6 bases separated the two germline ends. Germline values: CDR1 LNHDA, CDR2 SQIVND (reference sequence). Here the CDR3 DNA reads TGTGCCAGTCACGGAACGCAGTATTTT. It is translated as CASHGTQYF.

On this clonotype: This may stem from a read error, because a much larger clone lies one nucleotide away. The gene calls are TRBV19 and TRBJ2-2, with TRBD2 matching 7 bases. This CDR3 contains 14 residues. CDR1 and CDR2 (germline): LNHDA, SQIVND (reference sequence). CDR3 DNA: TGTCCCTCTTATGGGGGGGGGTTTATCGGGGAGCTGTTTTTT. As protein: CPSYGGGFIGELFF. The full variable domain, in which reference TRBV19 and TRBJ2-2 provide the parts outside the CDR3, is DGGITQSPKYLFRKEGQNVTLSCEQNLNHDAMYWYRQDPGQGLRLIYYSQIVNDFQKGDIAEGYSVSREKKESFPLTVTSAQKNPTAFYLCPSYGGGFIGELFFGEGSRLTVL.

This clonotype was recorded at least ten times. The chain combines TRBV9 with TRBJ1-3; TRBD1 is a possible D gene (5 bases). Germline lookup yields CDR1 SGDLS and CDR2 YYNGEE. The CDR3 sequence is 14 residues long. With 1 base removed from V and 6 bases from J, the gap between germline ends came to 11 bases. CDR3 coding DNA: TGTGCCAGCAGCGTACGCGGGGGAGAAAACACCATATATTTT. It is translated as CASSVRGGENTIYF.

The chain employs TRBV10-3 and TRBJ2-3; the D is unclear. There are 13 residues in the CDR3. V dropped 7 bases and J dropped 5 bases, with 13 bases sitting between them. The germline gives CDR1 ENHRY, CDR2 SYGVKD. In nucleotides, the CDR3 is TGTGCCATCAAGGATGGCTCGGGAGATACGCAGTATTTT. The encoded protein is CAIKDGSGDTQYF.

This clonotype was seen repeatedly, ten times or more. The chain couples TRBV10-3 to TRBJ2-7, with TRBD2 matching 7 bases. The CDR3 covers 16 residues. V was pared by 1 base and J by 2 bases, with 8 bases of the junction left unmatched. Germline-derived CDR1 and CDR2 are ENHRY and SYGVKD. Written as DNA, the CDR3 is TGTGCCATCAGTGAGTGGCGGCGGGAGAGACCCTACGAGCAGTACTTC. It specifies CAISEWRRERPYEQYF.

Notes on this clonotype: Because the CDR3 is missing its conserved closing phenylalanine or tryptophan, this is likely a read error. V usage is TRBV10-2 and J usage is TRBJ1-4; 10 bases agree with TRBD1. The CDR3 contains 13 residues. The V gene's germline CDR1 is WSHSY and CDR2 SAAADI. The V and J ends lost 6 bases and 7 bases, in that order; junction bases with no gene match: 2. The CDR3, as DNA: TGCGCCAGCAGCTGGGACAGGGGTGAAAAACTGTTTGTT. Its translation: CASSWDRGEKLFV.

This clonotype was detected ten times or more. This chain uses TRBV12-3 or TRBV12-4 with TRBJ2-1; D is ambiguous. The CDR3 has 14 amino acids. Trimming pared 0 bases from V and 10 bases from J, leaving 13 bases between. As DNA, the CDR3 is TGTGCCAGCAGTTTAGCGGATGTCAGGCCAGAGCAGTTCTTC. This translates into CASSLADVRPEQFF.

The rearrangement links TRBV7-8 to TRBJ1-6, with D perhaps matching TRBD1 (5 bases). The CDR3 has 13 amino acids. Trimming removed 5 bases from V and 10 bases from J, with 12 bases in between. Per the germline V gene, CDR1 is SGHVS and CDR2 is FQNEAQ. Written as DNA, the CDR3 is TGTGCCAGCAGCCTAGGGACGGGCTCACCCCTCCACTTT. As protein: CASSLGTGSPLHF. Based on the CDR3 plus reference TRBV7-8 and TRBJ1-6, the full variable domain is GAGVSQSPRYKVAKRGQDVALRCDPISGHVSLFWYQQALGQGPEFLTYFQNEAQLDKSGLPSDRFFAERPEGSVSTLKIQRTQQEDSAVYLCASSLGTGSPLHFGNGTRLTVT.

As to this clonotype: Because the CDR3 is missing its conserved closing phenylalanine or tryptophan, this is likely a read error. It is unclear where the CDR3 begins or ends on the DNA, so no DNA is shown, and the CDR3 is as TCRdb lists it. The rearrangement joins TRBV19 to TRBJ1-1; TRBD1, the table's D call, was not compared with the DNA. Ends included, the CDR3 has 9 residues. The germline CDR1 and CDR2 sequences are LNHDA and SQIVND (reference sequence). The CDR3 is CASSIRAMI.

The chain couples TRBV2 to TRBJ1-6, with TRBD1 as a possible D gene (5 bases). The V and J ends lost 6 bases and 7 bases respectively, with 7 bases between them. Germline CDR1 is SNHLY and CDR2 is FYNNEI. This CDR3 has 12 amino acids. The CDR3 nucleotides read TGTGCCAGCAGGGGGGTAAATTCACCCCTCCACTTT. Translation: CASRGVNSPLHF.

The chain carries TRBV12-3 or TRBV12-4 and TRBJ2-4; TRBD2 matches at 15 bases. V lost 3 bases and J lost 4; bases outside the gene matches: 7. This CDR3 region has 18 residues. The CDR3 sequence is CASSFWTSGRETKNIQYF. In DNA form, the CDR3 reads TGTGCCAGCAGTTTCTGGACTAGCGGGAGGGAAACAAAAAACATTCAGTACTTC.

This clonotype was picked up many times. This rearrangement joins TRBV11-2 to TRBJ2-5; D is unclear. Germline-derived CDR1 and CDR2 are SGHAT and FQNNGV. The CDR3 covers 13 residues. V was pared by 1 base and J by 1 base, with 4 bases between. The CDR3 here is CASSLGIQETQYF. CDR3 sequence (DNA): TGTGCCAGCAGCTTAGGCATCCAAGAGACCCAGTACTTC.

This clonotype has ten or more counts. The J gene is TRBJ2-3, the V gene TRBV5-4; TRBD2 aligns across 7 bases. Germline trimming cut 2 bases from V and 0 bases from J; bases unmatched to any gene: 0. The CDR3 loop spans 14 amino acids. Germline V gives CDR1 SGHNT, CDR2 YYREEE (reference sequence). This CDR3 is CASSFGGSTDTQYF. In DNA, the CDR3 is TGTGCCAGCAGCTTCGGGGGGAGCACAGATACGCAGTATTTT.

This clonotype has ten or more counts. CDR3 in DNA: TGTGCCAGCAGCCCAGGGTCTGGAACACCCCAGCATTTT. Amino acids: CASSPGSGTPQHF. This sequence joins TRBV9 and TRBJ1-5, with D possibly TRBD1 on 5 matching bases. Germline CDR1 SGDLS, CDR2 YYNGEE. With 4 bases removed from V and 10 bases from J, the gap between germline ends came to 15 bases. This CDR3 is built from 13 residues.

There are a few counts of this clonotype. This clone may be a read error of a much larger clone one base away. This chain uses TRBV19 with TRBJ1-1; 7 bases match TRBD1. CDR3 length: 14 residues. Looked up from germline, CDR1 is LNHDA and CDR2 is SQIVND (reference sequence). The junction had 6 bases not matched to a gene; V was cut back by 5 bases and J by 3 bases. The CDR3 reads CASSATGLDTEAFF. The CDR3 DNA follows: TGTGCCAGTAGTGCGACAGGGTTGGACACTGAAGCTTTCTTT.

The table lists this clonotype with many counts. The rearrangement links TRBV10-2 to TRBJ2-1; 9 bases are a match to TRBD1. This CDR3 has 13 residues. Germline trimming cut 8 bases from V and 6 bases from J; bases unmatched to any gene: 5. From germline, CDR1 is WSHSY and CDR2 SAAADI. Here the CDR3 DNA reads TGCGCCAGCGACAGGGGGATTGCCAATGAGCAGTTCTTC. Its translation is CASDRGIANEQFF.

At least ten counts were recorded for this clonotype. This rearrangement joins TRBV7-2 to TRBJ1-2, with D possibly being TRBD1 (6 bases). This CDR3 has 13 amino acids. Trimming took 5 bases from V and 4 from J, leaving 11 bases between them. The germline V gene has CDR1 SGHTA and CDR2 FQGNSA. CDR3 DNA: TGTGCCAGCAGCCCGGCGGGGGCCTATGGCTACACCTTC. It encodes CASSPAGAYGYTF.

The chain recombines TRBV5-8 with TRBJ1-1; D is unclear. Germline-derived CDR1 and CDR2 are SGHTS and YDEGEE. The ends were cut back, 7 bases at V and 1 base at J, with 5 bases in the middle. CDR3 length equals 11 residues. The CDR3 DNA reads TGTGCCAGCCGGGGGAACACTGAAGCTTTCTTT. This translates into CASRGNTEAFF.

Here the CDR3 reads CASSPGQGCYNEQFF. The CDR3 nucleotides are TGCGCCAGCAGCCCCGGACAGGGCTGCTACAATGAGCAGTTCTTC. The chain carries TRBV10-1 and TRBJ2-1; 8 bases agree with TRBD1. Per the germline V gene, CDR1 is WNHNN and CDR2 is SYGVQD (reference sequence). The CDR3 runs to 15 residues. V lost 6 bases, J lost 3 bases, and 7 bases stayed unmatched.

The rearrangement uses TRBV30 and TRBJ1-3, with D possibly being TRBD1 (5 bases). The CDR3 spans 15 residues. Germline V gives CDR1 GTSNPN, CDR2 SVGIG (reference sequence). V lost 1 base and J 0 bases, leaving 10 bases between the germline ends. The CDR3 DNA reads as TGTGCCTGGAGTGGCGGGACGGCCTCTGGAAACACCATATATTTT. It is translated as CAWSGGTASGNTIYF. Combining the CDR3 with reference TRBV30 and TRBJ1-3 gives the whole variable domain SQTIHQWPATLVQPVGSPLSLECTVEGTSNPNLYWYRQAAGRGLQLLFYSVGIGQISSEVPQNLSASRPQDRQFILSSKKLLLSDSGFYLCAWSGGTASGNTIYFGEGSWLTVV.

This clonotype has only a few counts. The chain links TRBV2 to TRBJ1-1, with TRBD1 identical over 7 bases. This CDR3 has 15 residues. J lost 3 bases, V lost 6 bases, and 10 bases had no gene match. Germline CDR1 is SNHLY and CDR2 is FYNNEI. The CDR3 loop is CASRDDRAGYTEAFF. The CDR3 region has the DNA TGTGCCAGCAGGGACGACAGGGCCGGGTACACTGAAGCTTTCTTT.

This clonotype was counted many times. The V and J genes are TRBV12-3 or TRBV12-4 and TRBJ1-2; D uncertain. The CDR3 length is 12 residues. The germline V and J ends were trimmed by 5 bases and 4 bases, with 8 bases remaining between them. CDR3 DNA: TGTGCCAGCAGTGCCAGGTCCTATGGCTACACCTTC. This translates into CASSARSYGYTF.